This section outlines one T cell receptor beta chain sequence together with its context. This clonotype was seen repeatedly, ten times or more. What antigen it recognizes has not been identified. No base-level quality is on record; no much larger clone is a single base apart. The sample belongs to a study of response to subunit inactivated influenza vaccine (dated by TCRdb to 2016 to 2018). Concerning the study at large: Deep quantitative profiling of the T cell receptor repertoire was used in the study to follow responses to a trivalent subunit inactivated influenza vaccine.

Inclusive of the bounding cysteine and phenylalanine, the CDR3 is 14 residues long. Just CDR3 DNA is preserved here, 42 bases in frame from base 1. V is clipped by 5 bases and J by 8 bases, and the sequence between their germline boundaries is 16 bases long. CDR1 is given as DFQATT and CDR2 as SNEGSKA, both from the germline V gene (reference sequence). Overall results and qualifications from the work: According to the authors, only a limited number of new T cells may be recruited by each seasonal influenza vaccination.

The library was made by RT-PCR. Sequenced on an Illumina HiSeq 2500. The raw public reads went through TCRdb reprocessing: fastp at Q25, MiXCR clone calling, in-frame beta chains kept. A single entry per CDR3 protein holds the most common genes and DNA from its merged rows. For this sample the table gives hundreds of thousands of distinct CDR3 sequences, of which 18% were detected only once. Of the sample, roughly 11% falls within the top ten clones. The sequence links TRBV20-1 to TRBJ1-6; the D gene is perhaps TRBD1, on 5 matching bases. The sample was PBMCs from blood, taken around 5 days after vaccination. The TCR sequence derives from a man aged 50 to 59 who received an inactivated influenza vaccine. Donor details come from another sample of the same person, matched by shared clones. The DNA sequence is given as TGCAGTGCTCGGGACGAAGTTGGGTATTCACCCCTCCACTTT. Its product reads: CSARDEVGYSPLHF.